Each of the 2 T cell receptor beta chains below was sequenced from the same sample in a study of cytomegalovirus exposure and HLA in healthy donors. Measured with immunoSEQ multiplex PCR; TCRdb has only the in-frame clones, and not every one. Of 100,000 to 150,000 clones in the sample, 89% were seen once. The sample was PBMCs. Receptors originate from a woman aged 18 to 35 in good health and CMV-seronegative.

CDR3 region: CASSQEGAVGKAFF. The CDR3 DNA follows: TGCGCCAGCAGCCAAGAGGGGGCCGTCGGGAAAGCTTTCTTT. This chain uses TRBV4-1 with TRBJ1-1, with D maybe TRBD1 (6 bases). This CDR3 has 14 amino acids. CDR1 and CDR2 (germline): MGHRA, YSYEKL. V was shortened by 0 bases and J by 9 bases, with 14 bases between the two germline ends.

This clone has just one count. The V call is TRBV5-1, the J call TRBJ2-1; 10 nucleotides align to TRBD2. The CDR3 sequence is 14 residues long. The germline V gene encodes CDR1 SGHRS and CDR2 YFSETQ. The V and J ends lost 3 bases and 13 bases, in that order; junction bases with no gene match: 10. Written as DNA, the CDR3 is TGCGCCAGCAGCTCGAGCGGGGGGGCTTTAGAACAGTTCTTC. Its translation: CASSSSGGALEQFF.